The source of this T cell receptor (beta chain) is a study of T-cell memory formation after mild COVID-19. Study-level background: Largely, TCR clusters stayed within a single donor.

Whole-study results and caveats: Still unconfirmed is whether the second-wave clones peaking on day 37 recognized SARS-CoV-2. Mainly CM and EM harbored the contracting CD4+ clones; mainly EMRA harbored the CD8+ ones.

TCRdb reprocessed the 5' RACE reads via MiXCR and lists one record per CDR3 protein. This table has hundreds of thousands of distinct CDR3 sequences, roughly 13% appearing once. There are 14 residues in the CDR3. In germline, CDR1 is SEHNR, CDR2 FQNEAQ (reference sequence). Trimming left V 8 bases short and J 4 bases short, with 14 bases between. In the case of this clonotype: Its antigen is currently unknown.

The sequencing sample was made of PBMCs or a T cell subset sorted from them (not recorded which). The V and J genes are TRBV7-9 and TRBJ1-4; weak D call: TRBD1 (5 bases). This sequence originates from a man younger than 30 who had mild COVID-19 (a few samples of this study predate the infection). Cell type and time point are not known. The CDR3 DNA sequence: TGTGCCAGCGAACCCAGGGAGAGTAATGAAAAACTGTTTTTT. It encodes CASEPRESNEKLFF.